What follows describes a single T cell receptor beta chain. This sample was taken from a study of blood T cell repertoires in COVID-19. About the research overall: Acute and convalescent COVID-19 samples came from the United States, Italy and Spain. Sources were T cells, B-cell-depleted T cells, or PBMCs; the material itself was cDNA or gDNA.

Original methodology: Amplification from reference gene primers served as the basis for estimated nucleated cell counts. TCRdb's copy holds only in-frame clones and misses some; the assay was immunoSEQ multiplex PCR. That table furnishes V, J and clone size, whereas the DNA furnished D and trimming. The sample holds tens of thousands of clones; 85% to 90% are singletons and the top ten take 4.8%. Germline CDR1 reads MGHDK; CDR2 reads SYGVNS. J gave up 0 bases and V 6 bases, and 4 bases lay outside the gene matches. CDR3 size: 14 residues. The source is a human donor in a cohort sampled during active COVID-19. The sequenced sample was peripheral blood. The chain uses TRBV25-1 and TRBJ1-1, with TRBD1 matching over 7 bases. The CDR3 nucleotides are TGTGCCAGCAGGGAGACAGGGATGAACACTGAAGCTTTCTTT. Its translation: CASRETGMNTEAFF.